This T cell receptor beta chain comes out of a study of shared T cell receptors in the human thymus. Assay used: immunoSEQ multiplex PCR; TCRdb lists only in-frame clones, some missing. The sample lists some 660,000 clones; approximately 89% were seen once. V shed 2 bases and J 3 bases; nucleotides not matched to a gene: 7. The CDR3 has 16 residues. Germline V gene sequence: CDR1 SGHAT, CDR2 FQNNGV. These data were likewise used in another study, on human thymus T cells. From that study: Immunologically healthy infants in Finland undergoing congenital heart defect surgery were the donors. From resections taken during corrective heart surgery, the thymus tissue was obtained. Highly overlapping thymic repertoires in unrelated individuals were reported by related research.

Sequenced: thymocytes. The J gene is TRBJ2-1, the V gene TRBV11-2, with 7 positions matching TRBD2. The origin of this receptor is a boy younger than two with a congenital heart defect. DNA for the CDR3: TGTGCCAGCAGCTTACCCCTAGCGGATTTCTACAATGAGCAGTTCTTC. Its translation is CASSLPLADFYNEQFF.